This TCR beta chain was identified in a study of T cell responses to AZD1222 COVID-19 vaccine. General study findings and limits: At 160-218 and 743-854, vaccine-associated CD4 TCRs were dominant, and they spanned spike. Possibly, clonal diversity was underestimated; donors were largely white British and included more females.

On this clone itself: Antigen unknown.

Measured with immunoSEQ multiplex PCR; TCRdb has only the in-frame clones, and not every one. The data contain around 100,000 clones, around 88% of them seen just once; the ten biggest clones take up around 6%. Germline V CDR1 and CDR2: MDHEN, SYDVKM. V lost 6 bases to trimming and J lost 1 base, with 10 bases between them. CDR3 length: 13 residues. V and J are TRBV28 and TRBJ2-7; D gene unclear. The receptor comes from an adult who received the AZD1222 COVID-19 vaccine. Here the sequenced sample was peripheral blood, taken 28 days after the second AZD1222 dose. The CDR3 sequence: CASSRPGSYEQYF. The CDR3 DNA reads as TGTGCCAGCAGCCGGCCCGGGTCCTACGAGCAGTACTTC.